Included here is one T cell receptor beta chain sequence, with context. The data derive from a study of glioma-infiltrating T cells after dendritic cell vaccination. The data were produced by immunoSEQ multiplex PCR, yet TCRdb's version contains in-frame clones alone and is incomplete. The repertoire includes roughly 100,000 clones, about 83% of them detected once, and about 2.9% sits in the top ten. This CDR3 is 14 amino acids long. Germline-derived CDR1 and CDR2 are WNHNN and SYGVQD (reference sequence). V lost 0 bases and J lost 6; bases outside the gene matches: 4. The chain uses TRBV10-1 and TRBJ2-5, with 7 bases lining up with TRBD1. This TCR came from a human donor with glioblastoma. Here the sequenced sample was blood, taken before dendritic cell vaccination. The DNA for the CDR3 is TGCGCCAGCAGTGAGTCGGGACAGCCACAGACCCAGTACTTC. It specifies CASSESGQPQTQYF.